Each of the 26 T cell receptor beta chains below was sequenced from the same sample in a study of blood T cell repertoires in COVID-19. TCRdb keeps only in-frame clones here, not all; method: immunoSEQ multiplex PCR. The data contain just over 200,000 clones, around three quarters of them singletons. The specimen was peripheral blood. These receptors all stem from a woman aged 70-85 years with acute or convalescent COVID-19.

The V call is TRBV2, the J call TRBJ1-5, with a tentative D call TRBD1 (6 bases). The germline V and J ends were trimmed by 6 bases and 2 bases, with 14 bases remaining between them. The germline gives CDR1 SNHLY, CDR2 FYNNEI. This CDR3 has 15 amino acids. CDR3 in amino acids: CASSEDSGGNQPQHF. Here the CDR3 DNA reads TGTGCCAGCAGCGAGGACAGTGGTGGCAATCAGCCCCAGCATTTT. The variable domain in full, with the rest retrieved from reference TRBV2 and TRBJ1-5, is EPEVTQTPSHQVTQMGQEVILRCVPISNHLYFYWYRQILGQKVEFLVSFYNNEISEKSEIFDDQFSVERPDGSNFTLKIRSTKLEDSAMYFCASSEDSGGNQPQHFGDGTRLSIL.

Only one count was recorded for this clone. The chain couples TRBV28 to TRBJ1-1, with 8 bases that match TRBD1. The CDR3 has 12 residues. The V and J ends lost 3 bases and 9 bases, in that order; junction bases with no gene match: 3. Germline CDR1 and CDR2: MDHEN and SYDVKM. CDR3: CASSLGRGQAFF. The CDR3, as DNA: TGTGCCAGCAGTTTGGGCAGGGGGCAAGCTTTCTTT.

This chain connects TRBV6-6 to TRBJ2-1; the match to TRBD2 covers 13 bases. The CDR3 loop spans 16 amino acids. Per germline, CDR1 MNHNY and CDR2 SVGAGI (reference sequence). Unmatched junction bases numbered 5, after V lost 3 bases and J lost 6 bases. CDR3 in amino acids: CASSYWTSGSINEQFF. In DNA form, the CDR3 reads TGTGCCAGCAGTTATTGGACTAGCGGGAGTATCAATGAGCAGTTCTTC.

This rearrangement joins TRBV5-1 to TRBJ2-1; unclear D gene. Looked up from germline, CDR1 is SGHRS and CDR2 is YFSETQ. The CDR3 is made up of 13 amino acids. V gave up 4 bases and J gave up 4 bases, with 9 bases separating them. The CDR3 region is CASSDSVYNEQFF. CDR3 nucleotides: TGCGCCAGCAGCGACTCAGTGTACAATGAGCAGTTCTTC.

The CDR3 loop reads CASSWGGPAGSGNTIYF. DNA of the CDR3: TGCGCCAGCAGCTGGGGCGGACCCGCGGGGTCTGGAAACACCATATATTTT. The chain links TRBV5-1 to TRBJ1-3; possible D gene TRBD1, 5 bases. There are 17 residues in the CDR3. With 3 bases removed from V and 1 base from J, the gap between germline ends came to 17 bases. Germline loops: CDR1 SGHRS, CDR2 YFSETQ.

The gene calls are TRBV5-1 and TRBJ1-3, with 8 bases lining up with TRBD1. Germline V CDR1 and CDR2: SGHRS, YFSETQ. V shed 4 bases and J 4 bases; nucleotides not matched to a gene: 7. This CDR3 is 15 amino acids long. The CDR3 loop is CASSAGQASGNTIYF. The CDR3 coding sequence is TGCGCCAGCAGCGCGGGACAGGCGTCCGGAAACACCATATATTTT.

The rearrangement joins TRBV3-1 (or the pseudogene TRBV3-2) to TRBJ2-1; 10 bases line up with TRBD2. Germline values: CDR1 LGHDT, CDR2 YNNKEL (reference sequence). The CDR3 consists of 16 residues. V was clipped by 3 bases and J by 6 bases; unmatched bases: 8. The CDR3 nucleotides are TGTGCCAGCAGCCAGTCCGGGACTAGCGTGTCCAATGAGCAGTTCTTC. It codes for CASSQSGTSVSNEQFF.

The rearrangement uses TRBV29-1 and TRBJ2-3; no clear D gene. This CDR3 is built from 11 residues. Germline V gives CDR1 SQVTM, CDR2 ANQGSEA. The V gene lost 4 bases and the J gene lost 2 bases, with 4 bases spanning the gap. CDR3 region: CSVAITDTQYF. The CDR3 DNA follows: TGCAGCGTTGCTATCACAGATACGCAGTATTTT.

This clone was seen a handful of times. The rearrangement links TRBV29-1 to TRBJ1-4; 8 bases line up with TRBD1. Germline V gene sequence: CDR1 SQVTM, CDR2 ANQGSEA. This CDR3 spans 13 amino acids. With V trimmed by 8 bases and J by 7 bases, 9 bases remained unmatched. The CDR3 loop is CSTRTGGGEKLFF. Written as DNA, the CDR3 is TGCAGCACCCGTACAGGGGGAGGTGAAAAACTGTTTTTT.

The V and J genes are TRBV28 and TRBJ2-6; D might be TRBD1 (6 bases). Trimming took off 0 bases at V and 2 bases at J, with 11 bases between the two ends. CDR1 is MDHEN, CDR2 SYDVKM, per germline. CDR3 length: 17 amino acids. The CDR3 region has the DNA TGTGCCAGCAGTTTATGGGGTCAGGGGACTGGGGCCAACGTCCTGACTTTC. It translates to CASSLWGQGTGANVLTF.

This clone was detected only once. The rearrangement uses TRBV11-2 and TRBJ2-1; 10 bases are shared with TRBD2. This CDR3 has 15 amino acids. Germline V gene lookup returns CDR1 SGHAT and CDR2 FQNNGV. Germline trimming cut 1 base from V and 15 bases from J; bases unmatched to any gene: 12. The CDR3, as DNA: TGTGCCAGCAGCTTAGGTCCAGCGGGAGGGGGGAATGGGTTCTTC. Its translation: CASSLGPAGGGNGFF.

The J gene is TRBJ2-1, the V gene TRBV24-1, with 9 positions matching TRBD2. The CDR3 totals 16 residues. Germline loops: CDR1 KGHDR, CDR2 SFDVKD. J gave up 4 bases and V 3 bases, and 6 bases lay outside the gene matches. As DNA, the CDR3 is TGTGCCACCAGTGATCCCGGGACTAGCAGTTACAATGAGCAGTTCTTC. Translation gives CATSDPGTSSYNEQFF.

V gene TRBV5-4 combines with J gene TRBJ1-4; 9 positions agree with TRBD1. After removal of 5 bases from V and 0 bases from J, the junction contained 2 bases not matched to a gene. Looked up from germline, CDR1 is SGHNT and CDR2 is YYREEE (reference sequence). This CDR3 is 15 amino acids long. CDR3 nucleotides: TGTGCCAGCAGTTACAGGGGGCCAACTAATGAAAAACTGTTTTTT. This sequence encodes CASSYRGPTNEKLFF.

CDR3 nucleotide sequence: TGTGCCAGCAGCTTGGACGGGGGGAGCTCCTACGAGCAGTACTTC. Its translation: CASSLDGGSSYEQYF. This chain links TRBV5-5 with TRBJ2-7; TRBD2 agrees at 7 bases. The germline V gene has CDR1 SGHKS and CDR2 YYEKEE (reference sequence). The CDR3 is 15 residues long. The J segment lost 0 bases and the V segment lost 0 bases, leaving 3 bases of the junction unmatched.

With regard to this clone: This sample also contains other DNA sequences that code for the same CDR3. The chain uses TRBV5-1 and TRBJ2-5; 10 bases are shared with TRBD1. Germline-derived CDR1 and CDR2 are SGHRS and YFSETQ. The CDR3 runs 15 residues. J lost 5 bases, V lost 0 bases, and 4 bases had no gene match. CDR3 sequence: CASSLGQGAGETQYF. Written as DNA, the CDR3 is TGCGCCAGCAGCTTGGGACAGGGGGCTGGGGAGACCCAGTACTTC.

This sequence joins TRBV28 and TRBJ1-1, with D perhaps matching TRBD1 (5 bases). CDR1 and CDR2 from the germline V gene are MDHEN and SYDVKM. CDR3 length: 12 residues. The V gene lost 9 bases and the J gene lost 3 bases, with 11 bases spanning the gap. The CDR3 DNA is TGTGCCAGTGGTGGGGCCTACACTGAAGCTTTCTTT. Its translation is CASGGAYTEAFF.

This rearrangement joins TRBV18 to TRBJ1-1; no reliable D call. The germline gives CDR1 KGHSH, CDR2 LQKENI. Trimming left V 0 bases short and J 4 bases short, with 9 bases between. The CDR3 runs to 14 residues. The CDR3 DNA follows: TGTGCCAGCTCACCACCATCGGGGAGCACTGAAGCTTTCTTT. It encodes CASSPPSGSTEAFF. The complete variable domain, with remaining parts taken from reference TRBV18 and TRBJ1-1, reads NAGVMQNPRHLVRRRGQEARLRCSPMKGHSHVYWYRQLPEEGLKFMVYLQKENIIDESGMPKERFSAEFPKEGPSILRIQQVVRGDSAAYFCASSPPSGSTEAFFGQGTRLTVV.

The table lists this clone with a count of one. J is TRBJ1-1 and V is TRBV29-1; D is uncertain. V gave up 5 bases and J gave up 0 bases, with 10 bases separating them. Germline V gene data show CDR1 as SQVTM and CDR2 as ANQGSEA. This CDR3 is 13 amino acids long. The CDR3 region is CSVLGTLNTEAFF. In nucleotides, the CDR3 is TGCAGCGTTCTTGGCACATTGAACACTGAAGCTTTCTTT.

This clone was detected only once. The chain is built from TRBV18 and TRBJ2-2, with D possibly TRBD1 on 5 matching bases. This CDR3 comprises 16 residues. Between the trimmed V and J ends, which lost 3 bases and 2 bases, there was a span of 13 bases. Germline values: CDR1 KGHSH, CDR2 LQKENI. In DNA form, the CDR3 reads TGTGCCAGCTCACCCACAGGCGCTTTTAACACCGGGGAGCTGTTTTTT. Residues: CASSPTGAFNTGELFF.

The chain combines TRBV11-3 with TRBJ2-5, with D maybe TRBD2 (5 bases). V was shortened by 2 bases and J by 4 bases, with 8 bases between the two germline ends. The CDR3 runs to 13 residues. The germline V gene encodes CDR1 SGHNT and CDR2 YENEEA. This chain's CDR3 is CASSLRRGETQYF. The CDR3 nucleotides are TGTGCCAGCAGCTTACGCCGGGGAGAGACCCAGTACTTC.

V gene TRBV19 combines with J gene TRBJ1-1, with a weak D call TRBD1 (6 bases). Germline-derived CDR1 and CDR2 are LNHDA and SQIVND (reference sequence). The CDR3 covers 14 residues. Trimming shortened V by 8 bases and J by 2 bases, and 15 bases separated the two germline ends. CDR3 residues: CASGRQDLNTEAFF. The CDR3 region has the DNA TGTGCCAGTGGACGACAGGACCTTAACACTGAAGCTTTCTTT. The entire variable domain, with the rest obtained from reference TRBV19 and TRBJ1-1, is as follows: DGGITQSPKYLFRKEGQNVTLSCEQNLNHDAMYWYRQDPGQGLRLIYYSQIVNDFQKGDIAEGYSVSREKKESFPLTVTSAQKNPTAFYLCASGRQDLNTEAFFGQGTRLTVV.

The V call is TRBV24-1, the J call TRBJ1-1; 8 nucleotides match TRBD1. The germline V gene has CDR1 KGHDR and CDR2 SFDVKD. With V trimmed by 6 bases and J by 11 bases, 16 bases remained unmatched. CDR3 length: 15 residues. DNA for the CDR3: TGTGCCACCAGTAGAGATCGACAGGGGTGTGAGGGTGCTTTCTTT. It encodes CATSRDRQGCEGAFF.

In this sample, this clone turned up once. The rearrangement uses TRBV2 and TRBJ1-2; D not certain. The CDR3 sequence is 12 residues long. Germline CDR1 reads SNHLY; CDR2 reads FYNNEI. The V and J ends lost 7 bases and 1 base respectively, with 7 bases between them. The DNA of the CDR3 is TGTGCCAGCATCGGAGATAACTATGGCTACACCTTC. Residues: CASIGDNYGYTF.

This chain uses TRBV3-1 (or the pseudogene TRBV3-2) with TRBJ2-7, with TRBD2 matching over 11 bases. This CDR3 is 15 amino acids long. V lost 4 bases, J lost 8 bases, and 10 bases stayed unmatched. Germline V gene sequence: CDR1 LGHDT, CDR2 YNNKEL (reference sequence). CDR3 DNA: TGTGCCAGCAGCCTATTAGCGGGAGGGCGAACAAAGCAGTACTTC. Translation: CASSLLAGGRTKQYF.

Only a few counts were recorded for this clone. This chain joins TRBV27 and TRBJ2-7; 9 nucleotides line up with TRBD2. Germline-derived CDR1 and CDR2 are MNHEY and SMNVEV (reference sequence). The CDR3 totals 17 residues. Losses at the gene ends were 4 bases for V and 0 bases for J; bases not matched to a gene: 10. CDR3 loop: CASSSQRLAGSSYEQYF. The CDR3 DNA is TGTGCCAGCAGTTCCCAGCGGCTAGCGGGAAGCTCCTACGAGCAGTACTTC.

The chain employs TRBV5-1 and TRBJ1-4; 12 bases align to TRBD1. Germline CDR1 SGHRS, CDR2 YFSETQ. CDR3 length: 17 amino acids. V lost 2 bases to trimming and J lost 7 bases; unmatched junction nucleotides: 9. Here the CDR3 DNA reads TGCGCCAGCAGCTTCGGGACAGGGGGCGCGGGAGGTGAAAAACTGTTTTTT. As protein: CASSFGTGGAGGEKLFF.